This TCR beta chain derives from a study of T-cell reconstitution after alpha-beta-depleted transplantation in children (dated by TCRdb to about 2016). Study-wide context: Using TCR repertoire profiling, the study quantitatively followed how T-cell immune reconstitution unfolded in children after TCRalphabeta/CD19-depleted allogeneic hematopoietic cell transplantation. Beyond this particular receptor, the publication reports: In some patients, the high TCRbeta diversity seen at day 60 was put down to recipient T cells and intrathymic progenitors that had survived conditioning. The apparently early recovery of alphabetaT-cell counts about two months after transplant reportedly depended on only several hundred rapidly expanded clones that came from non-depleted graft cells. The frequencies of hyperexpanded clones fell over the following months, and after one year, T-cell counts and TCRbeta diversity were mostly attributed to newly produced T cells.

Reading the label with the study, this specimen's treatment or condition is: allogeneic hematopoietic cell transplantation with graft depleted of TCRalphabeta T cells and CD19 B cells. The children who served as transplant recipients had been given grafts of TCRalphabeta/CD19-depleted allogeneic hematopoietic cells. The library came from PCR. For sequencing, an Illumina HiSeq 2500 was employed. TCR libraries were prepared with molecular barcoding, using unique molecular identifiers to normalize TCRbeta repertoire quantification. The public sequencing data were trimmed at Q25 with fastp and processed into clonotypes with MiXCR by TCRdb, which kept only in-frame beta chains. Entries are consolidated by CDR3 protein sequence, retaining the most common genes and DNA. Within this sample are just under 150,000 distinct CDR3 sequences, with around 8.5% of them counted one time only. Together, the top ten hold around a sixth of the sample.

This clonotype was found many times. Its antigen is unknown. Per-base quality was not reported, and no clone a single base away is much larger than it. Compared with germline, V lacks 3 bases and J lacks 7 bases; bases without a gene match: 6. CDR3 length: 14 amino acids, cysteine to phenylalanine. CDR3 DNA is the only sequence kept; it has 42 bases, read in frame from the first base. CDR1 is given as ENHRY and CDR2 as SYGVKD, both from the germline V gene. The chain joins TRBV10-3 to TRBJ1-2; 9 bases in the junction line up with TRBD1. This receptor was identified in a female patient between 2 and 15 years old who had a stem cell transplant for congenital amegakaryocytic thrombocytopenia, so the T cells may come from the graft donor. This specimen was PBMCs, mostly from graft donor cells, taken 180 days after TCRalphabeta/CD19-depleted stem cell transplant. The CDR3 protein: CAISDPGQGAGYTF. The DNA sequence is TGTGCCATCAGTGACCCGGGACAGGGCGCTGGCTACACCTTC.